This T cell receptor (beta chain) was captured by sequencing in a study of cytomegalovirus exposure and HLA in healthy donors. The study's findings and limits: It was shown in a later analysis that HLA-associated TCR beta chains were more clonally expanded than other, equally common chains.

This PCR relied on a set of 60 Vbeta primers and 13 Jbeta primers. TCRdb's table, derived via immunoSEQ multiplex PCR, lists solely in-frame clones and lacks some. The table has approximately 170,000 clones, less than 85% seen once. Everyone who donated was a healthy bone marrow donor. Though probably carrying unrecorded immune exposures, donors were nominally healthy at sampling. Germline V CDR1 and CDR2: MNHEY, SMNVEV (reference sequence). CDR3 length: 14 residues. The V segment lost 6 bases and the J segment 0 bases; nucleotides outside the gene matches: 4. Note on this clone: Its antigen remains unknown.

This sequence originates from a man aged 25 to 45 in good health and CMV-seropositive. This chain connects TRBV27 to TRBJ1-1, with 7 bases fitting TRBD1. Specimen: PBMCs. CDR3 sequence: CASSRQGMNTEAFF. In DNA form, the CDR3 reads TGTGCCAGCAGCCGACAGGGAATGAACACTGAAGCTTTCTTT.